This T cell receptor beta chain was documented in a study of blood T cell dynamics during melanoma immunotherapy. Indicated time point: pre-treatment baseline. Only one count was recorded for this clone. Assay used: immunoSEQ multiplex PCR; TCRdb lists only in-frame clones, some missing. The sample records 20,000 to 30,000 clones, roughly nine tenths being singletons. This sequence was found in a human donor with melanoma. This specimen consisted of blood, obtained from a patient treated with checkpoint blockade.

CDR3 amino acids: CASSFRGQSGYTF. For the CDR3, the DNA is TGTGCCAGCAGTTTCAGGGGGCAGAGTGGCTACACCTTC. J is TRBJ1-2 and V is TRBV27, with 8 bases matching TRBD1. The CDR3 loop spans 13 amino acids. Germline values: CDR1 MNHEY, CDR2 SMNVEV (reference sequence). Unmatched junction bases numbered 4, after V lost 3 bases and J lost 7 bases.